This T cell receptor beta chain appears in the sequencing data of a study of blood T cell repertoires in COVID-19. Study-wide background: Spain, Italy and the United States supplied samples that represented acute and convalescent COVID-19. T cells, B-cell-depleted T cells, or PBMCs supplied cDNA or gDNA.

Original processing methods: Amplification with reference gene primers provided the estimates of nucleated cell counts. Assay used: immunoSEQ multiplex PCR; TCRdb lists only in-frame clones, some missing. The DNA was the basis for D and trimming; V, J and clone size are from that table. The table shows about 80,000 clones, with roughly 80% occurring only once. The CDR3 totals 13 residues. V was trimmed by 2 bases and J by 4 bases, leaving 8 bases between them. Looked up from germline, CDR1 is MDHEN and CDR2 is SYDVKM. This TCR derives from a woman in her 70s with acute or convalescent COVID-19. V and J are TRBV28 and TRBJ1-2; possibly TRBD1 for D (6 bases). What was sequenced was peripheral blood. CDR3 region: CASSLGGGYGYTF. As DNA, the CDR3 is TGTGCCAGCAGTTTAGGGGGCGGCTATGGCTACACCTTC.